The 20 T cell receptor beta chains below were found in one sample sequenced in a study of cytotoxic CD8 clonotypes in ibrutinib-treated CLL. The method was immunoSEQ multiplex PCR; TCRdb's version includes in-frame clones alone and lacks a portion of them. Among roughly 160,000 clones listed, 70% to 85% were seen once. Sequenced material: PBMCs, taken after 24 months of ibrutinib treatment. These receptors were obtained from a human donor with chronic lymphocytic leukemia.

This clone was detected once. The V and J genes are TRBV27 and TRBJ1-3; D might be TRBD1 (5 bases). V was cut by 11 bases and J by 2 bases, with 13 bases left in between. The CDR3 length is 13 residues. Per germline, CDR1 MNHEY and CDR2 SMNVEV (reference sequence). The CDR3 sequence is CAHGAPTGNTIYF. The CDR3, as DNA: TGTGCCCACGGGGCCCCAACTGGAAACACCATATATTTT.

The rearrangement uses TRBV29-1 and TRBJ1-1; possible D gene TRBD1, 5 bases. Germline lookup yields CDR1 SQVTM and CDR2 ANQGSEA. V lost 7 bases to trimming and J lost 6 bases, with 12 bases between them. The CDR3 loop spans 11 amino acids. The CDR3 coding sequence is TGCAGCGCCAGGGAGGTCGCTGAAGCTTTCTTT. Translated: CSAREVAEAFF. The variable domain in full, with the rest retrieved from reference TRBV29-1 and TRBJ1-1, is SAVISQKPSRDICQRGTSLTIQCQVDSQVTMMFWYRQQPGQSLTLIATANQGSEATYESGFVIDKFPISRPNLTFSTLTVSNMSPEDSSIYLCSAREVAEAFFGQGTRLTVV.

The chain links TRBV28 to TRBJ2-3; D ambiguous. The CDR3 has 13 residues. Trimming took off 2 bases at V and 4 bases at J, with 7 bases between the two ends. Germline lookup yields CDR1 MDHEN and CDR2 SYDVKM. The chain's CDR3 is CASSLDKPDTQYF. For the CDR3, the DNA is TGTGCCAGCAGTTTAGATAAGCCAGATACGCAGTATTTT.

This chain connects TRBV5-1 to TRBJ2-3, with TRBD2 identical over 10 bases. CDR1 and CDR2 (germline): SGHRS, YFSETQ. The CDR3 consists of 16 residues. Losses at the gene ends were 0 bases for V and 4 bases for J; bases not matched to a gene: 5. CDR3 sequence reads: CASSLESGGASDTQYF. The CDR3 region has the DNA TGCGCCAGCAGCTTGGAGAGCGGGGGGGCATCAGATACGCAGTATTTT.

V usage is TRBV7-8 and J usage is TRBJ1-2; D remains ambiguous. With 5 bases removed from V and 1 base from J, the gap between germline ends came to 14 bases. This CDR3 region has 15 residues. Germline assignment: CDR1 SGHVS and CDR2 FQNEAQ. The CDR3 reads CASSPLKAVNYGYTF. DNA for the CDR3: TGTGCCAGCAGCCCCCTTAAGGCGGTTAACTATGGCTACACCTTC.

The rearrangement joins TRBV7-6 to TRBJ1-1, with D unclear. V lost 4 bases, J lost 5 bases, and 14 bases lay in between. Germline assignment: CDR1 SGHVS and CDR2 FNYEAQ. The CDR3 length is 14 residues. The CDR3 is CASSSLQRGTEAFF. CDR3 nucleotides: TGTGCCAGCAGCTCCCTCCAGAGAGGGACTGAAGCTTTCTTT.

A single count supports this clone. This chain joins TRBV5-1 and TRBJ1-1; maybe TRBD1 (6 bases). Germline CDR1 SGHRS, CDR2 YFSETQ. This CDR3 has 15 residues. Trimming shortened V by 4 bases and J by 1 base, and 14 bases separated the two germline ends. The CDR3 loop reads CASSGRDTGNTEAFF. Written as DNA, the CDR3 is TGCGCCAGCAGCGGCCGGGACACAGGGAACACTGAAGCTTTCTTT.

The chain links TRBV6-5 to TRBJ2-7; D gene uncertain. The germline V gene encodes CDR1 MNHEY and CDR2 SVGAGI. The V end was cut by 5 bases, the J end by 4 bases, with 9 bases between. This CDR3 is built from 12 residues. The DNA of the CDR3 is TGTGCCAGCAGTGGGGTCGGATACGAGCAGTACTTC. This gives the protein CASSGVGYEQYF.

CDR3 protein: CASSYSGLHFNYGYTF. CDR3 coding DNA: TGTGCCAGCAGTTACTCGGGGCTACATTTTAACTATGGCTACACCTTC. This chain joins TRBV6-5 and TRBJ1-2; D perhaps matches TRBD1 (5 bases). The CDR3 spans 16 residues. Germline loops: CDR1 MNHEY, CDR2 SVGAGI. Between the trimmed V and J ends, which lost 0 bases and 1 base, there was a span of 12 bases.

The rearrangement uses TRBV9 and TRBJ2-2; 9 bases line up with TRBD1. The length of the CDR3 is 17 residues. Germline V lookup: CDR1 SGDLS, CDR2 YYNGEE. Unmatched junction bases numbered 8, after V lost 4 bases and J lost 1 base. CDR3 residues: CASSPAPGQGNTGELFF. As DNA, the CDR3 is TGTGCCAGCAGCCCAGCCCCGGGACAGGGGAACACCGGGGAGCTGTTTTTT. Full variable domain (rest looked up from reference TRBV9 and TRBJ2-2): DSGVTQTPKHLITATGQRVTLRCSPRSGDLSVYWYQQSLDQGLQFLIQYYNGEERAKGNILERFSAQQFPDLHSELNLSSLELGDSALYFCASSPAPGQGNTGELFFGEGSRLTVL.

The V gene is TRBV9, the J gene TRBJ2-1; D gene uncertain. CDR3 length equals 14 residues. CDR1 SGDLS and CDR2 YYNGEE come from the germline V gene. V was shortened by 2 bases and J by 5 bases, with 11 bases between the two germline ends. CDR3 region: CASSVDGEHNEQFF. The CDR3 nucleotides are TGTGCCAGCAGCGTGGATGGCGAGCACAATGAGCAGTTCTTC.

The chain has TRBV9 and TRBJ2-1, with 8 bases identical to TRBD2. The CDR3 spans 16 residues. Germline CDR1 is SGDLS and CDR2 is YYNGEE. J lost 5 bases, V lost 0 bases, and 7 bases had no gene match. CDR3 nucleotides: TGTGCCAGCAGCGTAGTGGGTAGCGGGACCCACAATGAGCAGTTCTTC. Amino acids: CASSVVGSGTHNEQFF.

V gene TRBV7-2 combines with J gene TRBJ2-7, with 14 bases matching TRBD2. CDR3 length equals 14 residues. CDR1 and CDR2 (germline): SGHTA, FQGNSA. V trimming: 5 bases; J trimming: 10 bases; junction bases outside the gene matches: 7. The CDR3 nucleotides read TGTGCCAGCAGCCCTGGACTAGCGGGGGGTCCTCAGTACTTC. It translates to CASSPGLAGGPQYF.

The rearrangement links TRBV7-9 to TRBJ1-2; D may be TRBD1 (5 bases). CDR1 and CDR2 (germline): SEHNR, FQNEAQ (reference sequence). The V end was cut by 5 bases, the J end by 7 bases, with 20 bases between. CDR3 size: 15 residues. The CDR3 DNA follows: TGTGCCAGCAGCCGTCGAGGGCCAGGGATTGCTGGCTACACCTTC. It codes for CASSRRGPGIAGYTF.

The CDR3 loop reads CASSLEETFRSYEQYF. In DNA, the CDR3 is TGTGCCAGCAGCTTAGAGGAGACTTTTAGGTCCTACGAGCAGTACTTC. The chain links TRBV7-9 to TRBJ2-7, with D unresolved. The V gene lost 1 base and the J gene lost 1 base, with 14 bases spanning the gap. Germline CDR1 and CDR2: SEHNR and FQNEAQ (reference sequence). The CDR3 totals 16 residues. The entire variable domain, with the rest obtained from reference TRBV7-9 and TRBJ2-7, is as follows: DTGVSQNPRHKITKRGQNVTFRCDPISEHNRLYWYRQTLGQGPEFLTYFQNEAQLEKSRLLSDRFSAERPKGSFSTLEIQRTEQGDSAMYLCASSLEETFRSYEQYFGPGTRLTVT.

This chain uses TRBV27 with TRBJ2-7, with 8 bases that match TRBD1. Germline-derived CDR1 and CDR2 are MNHEY and SMNVEV (reference sequence). The CDR3 sequence is 14 residues long. Trimming cost V 6 bases and J 2 bases; bases outside gene matches: 6. CDR3: CASSYGQGPYEQYF. The CDR3 DNA sequence: TGTGCCAGCAGCTACGGACAGGGACCCTACGAGCAGTACTTC.

Here the CDR3 reads CASSLAGRNQPQHF. CDR3 nucleotides: TGTGCCAGCAGCTTAGCAGGGAGGAATCAGCCCCAGCATTTT. The chain recombines TRBV11-2 with TRBJ1-5; D is possibly TRBD1 (5 bases). Trimming stripped 1 base from V and 4 bases from J, with 8 bases between. Germline V gives CDR1 SGHAT, CDR2 FQNNGV. The CDR3 spans 14 residues.

The chain links TRBV15 to TRBJ2-1; maybe TRBD2 (6 bases). Germline loops: CDR1 LNHNV, CDR2 YYDKDF (reference sequence). CDR3 length: 16 amino acids. V was shortened by 5 bases and J by 1 base, with 15 bases between the two germline ends. CDR3 sequence (DNA): TGTGCCACCAGCGGGTCTACTAGCTTTTCCTACAATGAGCAGTTCTTC. It specifies CATSGSTSFSYNEQFF. The full variable domain, in which reference TRBV15 and TRBJ2-1 provide the parts outside the CDR3, is DAMVIQNPRYQVTQFGKPVTLSCSQTLNHNVMYWYQQKSSQAPKLLFHYYDKDFNNEADTPDNFQSRRPNTSFCFLDIRSPGLGDTAMYLCATSGSTSFSYNEQFFGPGTRLTVL.

This chain links TRBV15 with TRBJ2-3; D gene uncertain. The V and J ends lost 4 bases and 2 bases respectively, with 7 bases between them. CDR3 length equals 13 residues. From germline, CDR1 is LNHNV and CDR2 YYDKDF (reference sequence). The CDR3 DNA follows: TGTGCCACCAGCATGGCGGTCACAGATACGCAGTATTTT. It is translated as CATSMAVTDTQYF.

The gene calls are TRBV5-6 and TRBJ1-3, with no clear D. This CDR3 is 16 amino acids long. The germline gives CDR1 SGHDT, CDR2 YYEEEE. The V end was cut by 5 bases, the J end by 4 bases, with 19 bases between. CDR3 nucleotides: TGTGCCAGCAGTCTCAGGCATTCTGCGGGGGGAAACACCATATATTTT. This translates into CASSLRHSAGGNTIYF.